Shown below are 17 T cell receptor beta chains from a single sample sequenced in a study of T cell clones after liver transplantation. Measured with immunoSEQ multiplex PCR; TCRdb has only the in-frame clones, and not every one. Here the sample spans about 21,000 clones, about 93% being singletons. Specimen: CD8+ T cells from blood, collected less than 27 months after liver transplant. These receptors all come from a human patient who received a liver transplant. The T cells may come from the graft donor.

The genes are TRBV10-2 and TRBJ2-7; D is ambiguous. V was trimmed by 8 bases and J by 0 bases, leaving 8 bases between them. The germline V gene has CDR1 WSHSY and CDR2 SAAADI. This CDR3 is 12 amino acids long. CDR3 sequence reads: CASSRDSYEQYF. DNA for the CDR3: TGCGCCAGCTCAAGGGACTCCTACGAGCAGTACTTC.

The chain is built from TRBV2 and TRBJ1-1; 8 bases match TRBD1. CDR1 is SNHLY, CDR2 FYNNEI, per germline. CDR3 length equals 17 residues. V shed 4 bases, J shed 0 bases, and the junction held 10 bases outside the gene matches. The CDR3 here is CASSGRQGATMNTEAFF. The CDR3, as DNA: TGTGCCAGCAGTGGCAGGCAGGGGGCTACGATGAACACTGAAGCTTTCTTT.

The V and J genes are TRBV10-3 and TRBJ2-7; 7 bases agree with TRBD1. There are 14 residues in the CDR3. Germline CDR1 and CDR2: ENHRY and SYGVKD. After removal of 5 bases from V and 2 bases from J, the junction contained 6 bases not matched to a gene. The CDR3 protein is CAISRDSPTYEQYF. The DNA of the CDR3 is TGTGCCATCAGTCGGGACAGTCCTACCTACGAGCAGTACTTC.

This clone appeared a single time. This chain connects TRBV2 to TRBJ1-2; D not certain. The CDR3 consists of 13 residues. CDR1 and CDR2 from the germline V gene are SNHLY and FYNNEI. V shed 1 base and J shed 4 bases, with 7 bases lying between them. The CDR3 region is CASSEDTIYGYTF. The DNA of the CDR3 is TGTGCCAGCAGTGAAGACACGATCTATGGCTACACCTTC.

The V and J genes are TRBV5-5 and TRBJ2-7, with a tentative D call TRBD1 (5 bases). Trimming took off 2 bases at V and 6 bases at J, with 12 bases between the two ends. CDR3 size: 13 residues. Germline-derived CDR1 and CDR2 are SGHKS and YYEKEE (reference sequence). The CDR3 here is CASSFQGLLEQYF. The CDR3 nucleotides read TGTGCCAGCAGCTTCCAGGGTTTACTCGAGCAGTACTTC.

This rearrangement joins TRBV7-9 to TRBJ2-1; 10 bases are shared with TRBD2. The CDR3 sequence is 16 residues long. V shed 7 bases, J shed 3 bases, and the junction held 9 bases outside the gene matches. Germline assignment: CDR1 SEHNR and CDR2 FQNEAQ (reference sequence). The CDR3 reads CASTHPLAGIYNEQFF. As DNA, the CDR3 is TGTGCCAGCACCCACCCACTAGCGGGAATCTACAATGAGCAGTTCTTC. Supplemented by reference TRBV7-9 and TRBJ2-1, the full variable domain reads DTGVSQNPRHKITKRGQNVTFRCDPISEHNRLYWYRQTLGQGPEFLTYFQNEAQLEKSRLLSDRFSAERPKGSFSTLEIQRTEQGDSAMYLCASTHPLAGIYNEQFFGPGTRLTVL.

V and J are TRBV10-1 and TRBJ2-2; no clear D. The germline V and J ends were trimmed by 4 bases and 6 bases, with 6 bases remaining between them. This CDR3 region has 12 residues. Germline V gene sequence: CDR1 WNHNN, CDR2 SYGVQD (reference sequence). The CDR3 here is CASSVLSGELFF. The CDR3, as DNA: TGCGCCAGCAGTGTCTTGTCCGGGGAGCTGTTTTTT.

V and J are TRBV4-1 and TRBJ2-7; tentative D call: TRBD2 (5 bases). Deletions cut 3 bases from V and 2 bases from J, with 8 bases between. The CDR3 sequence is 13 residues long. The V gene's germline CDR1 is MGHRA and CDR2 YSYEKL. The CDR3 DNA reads TGCGCCAGCAGCCATCGGACTGCCTACGAGCAGTACTTC. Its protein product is CASSHRTAYEQYF.

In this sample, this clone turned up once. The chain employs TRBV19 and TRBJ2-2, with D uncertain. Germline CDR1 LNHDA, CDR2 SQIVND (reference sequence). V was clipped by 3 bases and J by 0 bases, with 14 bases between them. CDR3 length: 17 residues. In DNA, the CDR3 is TGTGCCAGTAGTATCCCTAAACACCTAACGAACACCGGGGAGCTGTTTTTT. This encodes CASSIPKHLTNTGELFF.

CDR3 sequence (DNA): TGTGCCAGCAGCTTAGTCGAGCATGAGCAGTTCTTC. Translated: CASSLVEHEQFF. This chain connects TRBV11-3 to TRBJ2-1; D unresolved. CDR1 is SGHNT and CDR2 is YENEEA in the germline V gene. This CDR3 region has 12 residues. The ends were cut back, 1 base at V and 8 bases at J, with 6 bases in the middle.

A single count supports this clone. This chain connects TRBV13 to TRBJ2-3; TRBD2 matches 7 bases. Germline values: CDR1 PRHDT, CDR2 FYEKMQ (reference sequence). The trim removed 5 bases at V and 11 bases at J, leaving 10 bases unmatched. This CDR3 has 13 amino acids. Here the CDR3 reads CASSPKSSGQQYF. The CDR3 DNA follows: TGTGCCAGCAGCCCGAAGTCTAGCGGACAGCAGTATTTT.

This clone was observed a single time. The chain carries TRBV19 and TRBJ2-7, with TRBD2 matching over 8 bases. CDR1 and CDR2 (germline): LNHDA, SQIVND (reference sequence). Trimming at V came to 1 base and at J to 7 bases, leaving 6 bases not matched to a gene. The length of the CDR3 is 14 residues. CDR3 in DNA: TGTGCCAGTAGTATAGCGGGAGGGCCGAGAGAGCAGTACTTC. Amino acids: CASSIAGGPREQYF.

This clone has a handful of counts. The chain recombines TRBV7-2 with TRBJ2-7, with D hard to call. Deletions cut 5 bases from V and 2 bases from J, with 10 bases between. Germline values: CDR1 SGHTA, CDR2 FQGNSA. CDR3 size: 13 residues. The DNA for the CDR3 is TGTGCCAGCAGCCCCTCCTCTCCCTACGAGCAGTACTTC. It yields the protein CASSPSSPYEQYF. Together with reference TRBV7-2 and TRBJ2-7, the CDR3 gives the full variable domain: GAGVSQSPSNKVTEKGKDVELRCDPISGHTALYWYRQSLGQGLEFLIYFQGNSAPDKSGLPSDRFSAERTGGSVSTLTIQRTQQEDSAVYLCASSPSSPYEQYFGPGTRLTVT.

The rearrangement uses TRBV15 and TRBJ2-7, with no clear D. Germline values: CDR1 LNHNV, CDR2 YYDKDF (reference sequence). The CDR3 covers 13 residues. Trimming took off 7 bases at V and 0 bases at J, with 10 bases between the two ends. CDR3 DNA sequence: TGTGCCACCACCCCCGACAACTCCTACGAGCAGTACTTC. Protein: CATTPDNSYEQYF.

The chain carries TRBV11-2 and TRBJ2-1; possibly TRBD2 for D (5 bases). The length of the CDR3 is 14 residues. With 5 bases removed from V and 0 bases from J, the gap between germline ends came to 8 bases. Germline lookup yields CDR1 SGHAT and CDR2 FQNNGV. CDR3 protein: CASSTRDSYNEQFF. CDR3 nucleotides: TGTGCCAGCAGCACCCGGGACTCCTACAATGAGCAGTTCTTC.

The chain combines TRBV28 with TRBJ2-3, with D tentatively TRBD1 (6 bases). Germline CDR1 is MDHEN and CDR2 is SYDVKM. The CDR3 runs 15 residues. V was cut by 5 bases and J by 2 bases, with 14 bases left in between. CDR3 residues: CASSGEDRTTDTQYF. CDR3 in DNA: TGTGCCAGCAGTGGCGAGGACAGAACCACAGATACGCAGTATTTT.

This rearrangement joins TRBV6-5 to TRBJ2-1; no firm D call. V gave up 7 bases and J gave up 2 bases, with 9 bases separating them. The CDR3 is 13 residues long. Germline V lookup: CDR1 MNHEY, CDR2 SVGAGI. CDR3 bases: TGTGCCAGCATGTCGACTCCCTACAATGAGCAGTTCTTC. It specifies CASMSTPYNEQFF.